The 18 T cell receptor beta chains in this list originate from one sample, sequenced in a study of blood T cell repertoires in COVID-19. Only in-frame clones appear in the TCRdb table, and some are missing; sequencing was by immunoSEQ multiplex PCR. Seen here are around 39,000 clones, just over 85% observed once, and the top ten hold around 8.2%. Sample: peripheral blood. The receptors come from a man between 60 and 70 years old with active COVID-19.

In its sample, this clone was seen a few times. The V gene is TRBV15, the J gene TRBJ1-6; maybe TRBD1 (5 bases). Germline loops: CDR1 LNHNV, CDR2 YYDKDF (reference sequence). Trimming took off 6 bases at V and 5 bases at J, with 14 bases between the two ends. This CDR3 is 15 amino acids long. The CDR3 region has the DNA TGTGCCACCAGGGCACGGGCCAGGGATAATTCACCCCTCCACTTT. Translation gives CATRARARDNSPLHF.

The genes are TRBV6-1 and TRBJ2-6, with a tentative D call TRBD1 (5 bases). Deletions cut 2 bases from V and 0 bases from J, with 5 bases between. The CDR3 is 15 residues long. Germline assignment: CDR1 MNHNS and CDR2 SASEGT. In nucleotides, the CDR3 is TGTGCCAGCAGTGAACAGGGCTCTGGGGCCAACGTCCTGACTTTC. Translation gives CASSEQGSGANVLTF.

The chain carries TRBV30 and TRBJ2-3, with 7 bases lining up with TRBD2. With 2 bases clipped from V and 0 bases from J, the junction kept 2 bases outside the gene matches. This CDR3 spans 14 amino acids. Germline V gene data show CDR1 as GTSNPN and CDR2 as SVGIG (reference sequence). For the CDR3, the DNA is TGTGCCTGGAGTTCAGCGGGAAGCACAGATACGCAGTATTTT. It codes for CAWSSAGSTDTQYF. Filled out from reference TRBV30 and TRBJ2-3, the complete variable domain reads SQTIHQWPATLVQPVGSPLSLECTVEGTSNPNLYWYRQAAGRGLQLLFYSVGIGQISSEVPQNLSASRPQDRQFILSSKKLLLSDSGFYLCAWSSAGSTDTQYFGPGTRLTVL.

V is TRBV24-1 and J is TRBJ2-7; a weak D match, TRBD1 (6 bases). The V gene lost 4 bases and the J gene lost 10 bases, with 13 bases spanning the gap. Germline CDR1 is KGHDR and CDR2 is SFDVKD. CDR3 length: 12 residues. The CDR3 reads CATSDPGHHQYF. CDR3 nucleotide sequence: TGTGCCACCAGTGACCCGGGACACCATCAGTACTTC.

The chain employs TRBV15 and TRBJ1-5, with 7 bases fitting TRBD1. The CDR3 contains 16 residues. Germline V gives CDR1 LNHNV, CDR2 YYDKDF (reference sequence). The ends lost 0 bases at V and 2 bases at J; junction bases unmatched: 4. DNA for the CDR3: TGTGCCACCAGCAGAGATCTTCAGGGGGGCAATCAGCCCCAGCATTTT. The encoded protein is CATSRDLQGGNQPQHF.

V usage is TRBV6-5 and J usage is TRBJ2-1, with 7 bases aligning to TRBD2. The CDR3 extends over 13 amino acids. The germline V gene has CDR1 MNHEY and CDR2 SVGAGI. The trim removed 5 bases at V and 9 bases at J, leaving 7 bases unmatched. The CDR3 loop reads CASSRDYDAEQFF. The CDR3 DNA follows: TGTGCCAGCAGTCGGGACTACGATGCTGAGCAGTTCTTC.

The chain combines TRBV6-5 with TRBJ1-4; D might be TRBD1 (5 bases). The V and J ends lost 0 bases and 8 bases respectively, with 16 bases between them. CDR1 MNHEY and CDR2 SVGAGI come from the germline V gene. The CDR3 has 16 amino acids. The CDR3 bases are TGTGCCAGCAGTTACTCGATCGGGGGTAGGAGGGAAAAACTGTTTTTT. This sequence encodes CASSYSIGGRREKLFF.

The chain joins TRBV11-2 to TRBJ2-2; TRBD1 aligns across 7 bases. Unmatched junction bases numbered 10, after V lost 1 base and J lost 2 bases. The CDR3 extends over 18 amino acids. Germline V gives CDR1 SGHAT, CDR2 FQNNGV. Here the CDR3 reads CASSLAIQDRKNTGELFF. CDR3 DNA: TGTGCCAGCAGCTTAGCCATCCAGGACAGGAAAAACACCGGGGAGCTGTTTTTT.

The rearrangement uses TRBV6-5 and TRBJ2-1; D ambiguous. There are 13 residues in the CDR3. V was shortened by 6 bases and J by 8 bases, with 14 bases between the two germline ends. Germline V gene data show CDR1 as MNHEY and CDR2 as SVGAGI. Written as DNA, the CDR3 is TGTGCCAGCAGAGGTCGCCCTCGGGATGAGCAGTTCTTC. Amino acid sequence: CASRGRPRDEQFF.

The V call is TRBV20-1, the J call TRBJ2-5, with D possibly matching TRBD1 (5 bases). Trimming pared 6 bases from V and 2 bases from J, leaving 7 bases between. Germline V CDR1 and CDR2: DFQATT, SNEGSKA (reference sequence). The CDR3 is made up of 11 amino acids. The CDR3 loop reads CSAQDQETQYF. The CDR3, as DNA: TGCAGTGCACAGGATCAAGAGACCCAGTACTTC.

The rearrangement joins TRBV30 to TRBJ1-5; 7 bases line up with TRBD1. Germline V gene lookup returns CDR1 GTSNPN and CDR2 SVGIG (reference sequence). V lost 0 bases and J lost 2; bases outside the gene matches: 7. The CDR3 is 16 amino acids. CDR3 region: CAWSVLGTERNQPQHF. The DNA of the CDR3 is TGTGCCTGGAGTGTACTCGGGACAGAGCGCAATCAGCCCCAGCATTTT.

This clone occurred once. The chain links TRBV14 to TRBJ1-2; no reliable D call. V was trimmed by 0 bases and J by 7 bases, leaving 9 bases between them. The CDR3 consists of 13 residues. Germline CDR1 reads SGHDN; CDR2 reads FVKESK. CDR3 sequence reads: CASSQDGRLGYTF. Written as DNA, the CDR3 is TGTGCCAGCAGCCAAGATGGCAGGCTTGGCTACACCTTC.

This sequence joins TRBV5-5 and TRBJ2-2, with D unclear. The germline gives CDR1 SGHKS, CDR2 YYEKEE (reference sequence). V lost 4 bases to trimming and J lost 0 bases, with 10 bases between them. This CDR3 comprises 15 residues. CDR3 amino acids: CASSTQWPNTGELFF. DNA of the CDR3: TGTGCCAGCAGCACCCAGTGGCCGAACACCGGGGAGCTGTTTTTT.

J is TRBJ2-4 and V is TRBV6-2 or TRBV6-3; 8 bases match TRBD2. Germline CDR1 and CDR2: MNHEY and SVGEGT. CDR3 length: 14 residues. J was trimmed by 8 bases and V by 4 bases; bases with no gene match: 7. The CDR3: CASSWDGRADIQYF. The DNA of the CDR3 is TGTGCCAGCAGTTGGGACGGGAGGGCTGACATTCAGTACTTC.

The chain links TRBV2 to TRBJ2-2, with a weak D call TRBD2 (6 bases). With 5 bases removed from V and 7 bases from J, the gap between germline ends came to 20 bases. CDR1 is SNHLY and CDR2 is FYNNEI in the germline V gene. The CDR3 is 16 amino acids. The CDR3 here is CASSRNTVTSGGELFF. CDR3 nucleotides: TGTGCCAGCAGTCGTAATACTGTGACTAGTGGCGGGGAGCTGTTTTTT.

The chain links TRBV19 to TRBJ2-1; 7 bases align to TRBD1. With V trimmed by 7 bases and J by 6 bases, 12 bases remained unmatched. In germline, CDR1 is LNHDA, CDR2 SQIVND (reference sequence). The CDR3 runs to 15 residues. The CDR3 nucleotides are TGTGCCAGTACCCCGACAGGGACCTTTGGCAATGAGCAGTTCTTC. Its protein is CASTPTGTFGNEQFF.

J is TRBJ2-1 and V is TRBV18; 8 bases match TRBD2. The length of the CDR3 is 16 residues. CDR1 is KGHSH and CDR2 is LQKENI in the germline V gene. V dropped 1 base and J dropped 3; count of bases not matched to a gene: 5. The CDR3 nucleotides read TGTGCCAGCTCACCACAATCCAGCGGGAGCTACAATGAGCAGTTCTTC. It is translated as CASSPQSSGSYNEQFF.

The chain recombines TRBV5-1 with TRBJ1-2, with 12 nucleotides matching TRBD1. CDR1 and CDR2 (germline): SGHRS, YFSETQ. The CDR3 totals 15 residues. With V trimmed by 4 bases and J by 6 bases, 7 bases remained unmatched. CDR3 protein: CASSISGTGGDGYTF. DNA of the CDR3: TGCGCCAGCAGCATCTCCGGGACAGGGGGCGATGGCTACACCTTC.